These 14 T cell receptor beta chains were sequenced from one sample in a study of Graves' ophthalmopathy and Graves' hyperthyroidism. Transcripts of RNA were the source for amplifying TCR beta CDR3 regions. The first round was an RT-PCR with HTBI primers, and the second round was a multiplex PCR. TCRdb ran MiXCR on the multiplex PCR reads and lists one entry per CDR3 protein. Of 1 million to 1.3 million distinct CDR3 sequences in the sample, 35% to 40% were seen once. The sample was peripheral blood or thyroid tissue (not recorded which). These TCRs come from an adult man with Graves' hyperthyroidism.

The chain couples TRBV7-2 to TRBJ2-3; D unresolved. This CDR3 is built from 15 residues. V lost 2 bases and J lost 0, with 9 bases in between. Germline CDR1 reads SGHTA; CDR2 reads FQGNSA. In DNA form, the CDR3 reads TGTGCCAGCAGCTTACCCGCGTCTAGCACAGATACGCAGTATTTT. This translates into CASSLPASSTDTQYF. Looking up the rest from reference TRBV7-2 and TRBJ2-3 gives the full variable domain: GAGVSQSPSNKVTEKGKDVELRCDPISGHTALYWYRQSLGQGLEFLIYFQGNSAPDKSGLPSDRFSAERTGGSVSTLTIQRTQQEDSAVYLCASSLPASSTDTQYFGPGTRLTVL.

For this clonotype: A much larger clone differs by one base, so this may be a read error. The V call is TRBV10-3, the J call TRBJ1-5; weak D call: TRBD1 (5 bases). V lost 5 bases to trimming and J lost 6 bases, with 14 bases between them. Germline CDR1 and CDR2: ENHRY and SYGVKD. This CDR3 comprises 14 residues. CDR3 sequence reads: CAISYPLGGQPQHF. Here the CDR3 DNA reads TGTGCCATCAGTTACCCGCTTGGGGGTCAGCCCCAGCATTTT.

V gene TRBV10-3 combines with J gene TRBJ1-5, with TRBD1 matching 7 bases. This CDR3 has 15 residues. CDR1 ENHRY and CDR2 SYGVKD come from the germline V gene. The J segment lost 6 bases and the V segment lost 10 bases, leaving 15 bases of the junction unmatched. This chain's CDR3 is CASSSGTVGFQPQHF. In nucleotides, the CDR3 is TGTGCCAGCAGCTCTGGGACAGTAGGGTTTCAGCCCCAGCATTTT.

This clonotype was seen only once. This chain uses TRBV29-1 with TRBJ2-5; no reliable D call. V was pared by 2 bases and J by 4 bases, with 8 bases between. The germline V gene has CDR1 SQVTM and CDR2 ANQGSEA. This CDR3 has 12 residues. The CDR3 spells CSVENLLETQYF. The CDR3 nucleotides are TGCAGCGTTGAAAACCTACTAGAGACCCAGTACTTC.

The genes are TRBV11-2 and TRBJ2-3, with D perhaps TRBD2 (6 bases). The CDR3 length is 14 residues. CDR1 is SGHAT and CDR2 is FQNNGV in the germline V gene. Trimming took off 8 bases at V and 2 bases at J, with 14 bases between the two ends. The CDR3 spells CASGDSGITDTQYF. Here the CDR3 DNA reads TGTGCCAGCGGAGATAGCGGAATCACAGATACGCAGTATTTT.

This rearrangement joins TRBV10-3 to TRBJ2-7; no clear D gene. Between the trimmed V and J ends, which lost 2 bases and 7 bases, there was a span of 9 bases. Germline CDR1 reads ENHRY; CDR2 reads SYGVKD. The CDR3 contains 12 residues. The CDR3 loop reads CAISEGVGEQYF. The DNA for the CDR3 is TGTGCCATCAGTGAGGGGGTCGGTGAGCAGTACTTC.

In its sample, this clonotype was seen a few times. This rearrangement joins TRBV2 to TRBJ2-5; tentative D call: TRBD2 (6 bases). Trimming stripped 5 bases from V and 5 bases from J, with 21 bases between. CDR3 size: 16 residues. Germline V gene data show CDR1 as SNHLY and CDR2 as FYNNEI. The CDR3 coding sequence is TGTGCCAGCAGTTACTCGGGACTGCGAGTGAGCGAGACCCAGTACTTC. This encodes CASSYSGLRVSETQYF.

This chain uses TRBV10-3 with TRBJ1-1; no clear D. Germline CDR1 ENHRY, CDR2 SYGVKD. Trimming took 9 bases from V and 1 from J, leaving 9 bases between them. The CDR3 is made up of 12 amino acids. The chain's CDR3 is CAIGLENTEAFF. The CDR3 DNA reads TGTGCCATAGGGCTGGAGAACACTGAAGCTTTCTTT.

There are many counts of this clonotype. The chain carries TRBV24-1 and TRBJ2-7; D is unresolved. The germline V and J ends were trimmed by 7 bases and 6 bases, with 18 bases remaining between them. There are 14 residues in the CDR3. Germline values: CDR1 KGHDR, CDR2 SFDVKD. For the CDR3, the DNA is TGTGCCACCAGCCAGTGGCGGTACCGGCGCGAGCAGTACTTC. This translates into CATSQWRYRREQYF.

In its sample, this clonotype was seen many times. The CDR3 DNA reads TGTGCCAGCAGCTTAGGGGGTGGTCCTAATGAAAAACTGTTTTTT. This encodes CASSLGGGPNEKLFF. This chain connects TRBV7-6 to TRBJ1-4; D not resolved. Germline V CDR1 and CDR2: SGHVS, FNYEAQ. This CDR3 has 15 residues. Trimming took off 1 base at V and 3 bases at J, with 9 bases between the two ends.

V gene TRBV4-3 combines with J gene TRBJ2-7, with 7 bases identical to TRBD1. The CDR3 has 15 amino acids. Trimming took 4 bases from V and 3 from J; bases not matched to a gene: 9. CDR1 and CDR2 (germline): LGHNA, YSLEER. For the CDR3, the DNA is TGCGCCAGCAGCCGAATACAGGGGACAAACTACGAGCAGTACTTC. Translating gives CASSRIQGTNYEQYF.

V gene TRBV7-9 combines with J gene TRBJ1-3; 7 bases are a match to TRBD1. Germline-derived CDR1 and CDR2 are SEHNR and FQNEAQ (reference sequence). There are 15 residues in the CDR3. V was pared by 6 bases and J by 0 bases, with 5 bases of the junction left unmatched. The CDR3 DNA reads TGTGCCAGCAGTTCGGCAGGGGGCTCTGGAAACACCATATATTTT. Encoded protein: CASSSAGGSGNTIYF.

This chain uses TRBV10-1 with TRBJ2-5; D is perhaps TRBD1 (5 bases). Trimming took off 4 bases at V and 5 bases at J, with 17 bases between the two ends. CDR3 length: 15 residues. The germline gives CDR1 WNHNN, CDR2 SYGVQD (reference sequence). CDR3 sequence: CASSAGIGKRETQYF. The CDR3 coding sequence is TGCGCCAGCAGTGCAGGGATTGGGAAGAGGGAGACCCAGTACTTC.

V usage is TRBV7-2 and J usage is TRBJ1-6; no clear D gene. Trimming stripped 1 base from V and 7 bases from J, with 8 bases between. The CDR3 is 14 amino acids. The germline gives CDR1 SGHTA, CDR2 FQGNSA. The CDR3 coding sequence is TGTGCCAGCAGCTTAGAGTACTACAATTCACCCCTCCACTTT. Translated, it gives CASSLEYYNSPLHF.